This entry lists 10 T cell receptor beta chains sequenced from one sample in a study of blood T cell repertoires in COVID-19. Here immunoSEQ multiplex PCR was the method, and the copy in TCRdb shows in-frame clones only, minus some. Of 200,000 to 300,000 clones in the sample, around 87% were seen once. Sequencing input: peripheral blood. Receptors were obtained from a woman aged 40 to 49 who had recovered from COVID-19.

Only a few counts were recorded for this clone. The V and J genes are TRBV5-1 and TRBJ2-7; 11 bases map to TRBD1. CDR1 is SGHRS and CDR2 is YFSETQ in the germline V gene. With V trimmed by 3 bases and J by 4 bases, 3 bases remained unmatched. The CDR3 sequence is 14 residues long. In DNA, the CDR3 is TGCGCCAGCAGCTGGGGGACAGGGGGTTACGAGCAGTACTTC. It specifies CASSWGTGGYEQYF.

The sample holds one count of this clone. V usage is TRBV5-4 and J usage is TRBJ2-7, with 8 bases lining up with TRBD1. The CDR3 runs 15 residues. V shed 1 base, J shed 1 base, and the junction held 4 bases outside the gene matches. Per germline, CDR1 SGHNT and CDR2 YYREEE (reference sequence). The CDR3 nucleotides read TGTGCCAGCAGCTTGACGGGACAGGTTTCCTACGAGCAGTACTTC. The encoded protein is CASSLTGQVSYEQYF.

The chain couples TRBV7-9 to TRBJ2-1, with D possibly TRBD1 on 6 matching bases. V was clipped by 5 bases and J by 9 bases, with 20 bases between them. The CDR3 length is 15 residues. Looked up from germline, CDR1 is SEHNR and CDR2 is FQNEAQ (reference sequence). The CDR3, as DNA: TGTGCCAGCAGCCCTAGGGGGACAACAAGTAGTGAGCAGTTCTTC. It specifies CASSPRGTTSSEQFF.

This clone was observed once. V gene TRBV18 combines with J gene TRBJ2-7; TRBD2 aligns across 11 bases. The ends lost 0 bases at V and 2 bases at J; junction bases unmatched: 6. This CDR3 is 17 amino acids long. The germline V gene encodes CDR1 KGHSH and CDR2 LQKENI. CDR3: CASSPPRSGGATYEQYF. The CDR3 nucleotides read TGTGCCAGCTCACCACCGCGTAGCGGGGGGGCCACCTACGAGCAGTACTTC.

The V call is TRBV6-5, the J call TRBJ2-7; a weak D match, TRBD1 (5 bases). This CDR3 has 16 residues. The V and J ends lost 0 bases and 0 bases respectively, with 12 bases between them. Germline V CDR1 and CDR2: MNHEY, SVGAGI. Here the CDR3 reads CASSYSKGPYSYEQYF. The DNA for the CDR3 is TGTGCCAGCAGTTACTCGAAGGGGCCCTACTCCTACGAGCAGTACTTC.

This clone was seen a few times. The CDR3 reads CASHFRETHYEQYF. CDR3 in DNA: TGTGCCAGTCACTTTAGGGAGACCCACTACGAGCAGTACTTC. The chain couples TRBV5-6 to TRBJ2-7; the D gene is possibly TRBD2 (5 bases). The CDR3 runs 14 residues. Trimming cost V 8 bases and J 3 bases, with 18 bases left between them. Germline V gives CDR1 SGHDT, CDR2 YYEEEE.

The chain links TRBV15 to TRBJ1-5, with D tentatively TRBD1 (6 bases). CDR3 length: 15 amino acids. V lost 8 bases, J lost 3 bases, and 17 bases lay in between. The germline gives CDR1 LNHNV, CDR2 YYDKDF (reference sequence). Written as DNA, the CDR3 is TGTGCCACCTCGTCCTTGACAGGCCACAATCAGCCCCAGCATTTT. Its protein product is CATSSLTGHNQPQHF.

The chain recombines TRBV5-1 with TRBJ2-7, with D maybe TRBD1 (5 bases). Trimming removed 0 bases at V and 3 bases at J, with 13 bases between. The CDR3 totals 15 residues. Germline CDR1 reads SGHRS; CDR2 reads YFSETQ. The CDR3 bases are TGCGCCAGCAGCTTGGGGGGCATTGGTATCTACGAGCAGTACTTC. It codes for CASSLGGIGIYEQYF.

The chain carries TRBV10-3 and TRBJ1-2; D is perhaps TRBD1 (6 bases). V lost 8 bases and J 2 bases, leaving 15 bases between the germline ends. Germline V gene lookup returns CDR1 ENHRY and CDR2 SYGVKD. The CDR3 runs to 14 residues. The CDR3 protein is CAIHHPTGNYGYTF. The DNA for the CDR3 is TGTGCCATCCACCACCCTACAGGGAACTATGGCTACACCTTC.

This chain connects TRBV7-9 to TRBJ2-5; 10 bases agree with TRBD2. J was trimmed by 7 bases and V by 2 bases; bases with no gene match: 7. The CDR3 runs to 15 residues. Germline V CDR1 and CDR2: SEHNR, FQNEAQ (reference sequence). CDR3 nucleotides: TGTGCCAGCAGCTTAATAACTAGCGGGGAGGGGACCCAGTACTTC. Its translation is CASSLITSGEGTQYF.